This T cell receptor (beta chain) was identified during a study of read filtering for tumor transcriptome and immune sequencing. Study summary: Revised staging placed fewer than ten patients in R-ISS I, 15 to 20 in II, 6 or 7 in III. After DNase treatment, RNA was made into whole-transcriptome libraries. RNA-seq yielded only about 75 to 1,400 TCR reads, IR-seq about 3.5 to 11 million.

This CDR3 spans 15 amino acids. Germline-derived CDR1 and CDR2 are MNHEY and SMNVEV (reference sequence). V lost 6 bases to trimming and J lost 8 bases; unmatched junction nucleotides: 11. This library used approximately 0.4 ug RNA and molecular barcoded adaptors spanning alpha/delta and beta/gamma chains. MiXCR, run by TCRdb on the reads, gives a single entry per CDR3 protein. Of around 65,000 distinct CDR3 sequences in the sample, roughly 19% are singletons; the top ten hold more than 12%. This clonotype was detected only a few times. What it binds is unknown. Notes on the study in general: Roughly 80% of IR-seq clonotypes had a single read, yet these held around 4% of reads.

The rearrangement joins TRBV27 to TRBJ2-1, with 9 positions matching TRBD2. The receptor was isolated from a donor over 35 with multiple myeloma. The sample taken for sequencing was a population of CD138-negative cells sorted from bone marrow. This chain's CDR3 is CASSRREGLKDEQFF. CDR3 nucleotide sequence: TGTGCCAGCAGCCGGCGGGAGGGCCTTAAAGATGAGCAGTTCTTC.